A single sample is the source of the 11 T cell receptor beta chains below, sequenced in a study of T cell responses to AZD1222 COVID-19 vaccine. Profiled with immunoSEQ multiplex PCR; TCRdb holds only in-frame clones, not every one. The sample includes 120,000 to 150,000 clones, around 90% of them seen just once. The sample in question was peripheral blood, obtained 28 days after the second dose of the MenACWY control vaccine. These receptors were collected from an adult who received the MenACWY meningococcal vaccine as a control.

The CDR3 reads CASSLDGSGNTIYF. DNA for the CDR3: TGTGCCAGCAGCTTAGATGGTAGCGGAAACACCATATATTTT. The chain has TRBV11-2 and TRBJ1-3; D is ambiguous. This CDR3 contains 14 residues. Per germline, CDR1 SGHAT and CDR2 FQNNGV. Trimming took off 0 bases at V and 4 bases at J, with 7 bases between the two ends.

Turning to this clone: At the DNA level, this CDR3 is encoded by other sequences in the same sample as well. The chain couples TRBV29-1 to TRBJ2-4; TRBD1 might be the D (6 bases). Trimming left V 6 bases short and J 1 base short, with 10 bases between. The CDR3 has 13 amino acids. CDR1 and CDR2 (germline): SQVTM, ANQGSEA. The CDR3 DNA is TGCAGCGTCGAGGGGGTGGCCAAAAACATTCAGTACTTC. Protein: CSVEGVAKNIQYF.

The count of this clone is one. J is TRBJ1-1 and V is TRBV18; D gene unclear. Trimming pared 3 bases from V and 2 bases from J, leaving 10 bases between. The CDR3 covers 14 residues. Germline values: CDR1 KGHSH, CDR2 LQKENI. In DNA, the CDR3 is TGTGCCAGCTCACCCGCGGGAAAAAACACTGAAGCTTTCTTT. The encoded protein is CASSPAGKNTEAFF. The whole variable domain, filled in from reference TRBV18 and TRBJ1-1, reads NAGVMQNPRHLVRRRGQEARLRCSPMKGHSHVYWYRQLPEEGLKFMVYLQKENIIDESGMPKERFSAEFPKEGPSILRIQQVVRGDSAAYFCASSPAGKNTEAFFGQGTRLTVV.

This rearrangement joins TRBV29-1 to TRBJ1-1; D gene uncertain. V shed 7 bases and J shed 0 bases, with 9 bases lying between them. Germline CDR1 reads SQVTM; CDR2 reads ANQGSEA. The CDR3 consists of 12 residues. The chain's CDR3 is CSARRMNTEAFF. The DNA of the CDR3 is TGCAGCGCCAGACGGATGAACACTGAAGCTTTCTTT. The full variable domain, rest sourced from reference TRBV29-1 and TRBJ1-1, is SAVISQKPSRDICQRGTSLTIQCQVDSQVTMMFWYRQQPGQSLTLIATANQGSEATYESGFVIDKFPISRPNLTFSTLTVSNMSPEDSSIYLCSARRMNTEAFFGQGTRLTVV.

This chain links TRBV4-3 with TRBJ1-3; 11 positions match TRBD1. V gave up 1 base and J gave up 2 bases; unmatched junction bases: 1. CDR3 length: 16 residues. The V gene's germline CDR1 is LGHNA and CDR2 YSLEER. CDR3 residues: CASSQGTGGTGNTIYF. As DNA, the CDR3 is TGCGCCAGCAGCCAAGGGACAGGGGGCACTGGAAACACCATATATTTT.

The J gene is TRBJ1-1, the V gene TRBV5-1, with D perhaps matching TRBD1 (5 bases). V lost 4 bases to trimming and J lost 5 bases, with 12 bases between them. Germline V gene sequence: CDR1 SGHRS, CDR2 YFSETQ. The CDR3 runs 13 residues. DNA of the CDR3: TGCGCCAGCAGCAACCAGGGAGGGACTGAAGCTTTCTTT. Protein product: CASSNQGGTEAFF. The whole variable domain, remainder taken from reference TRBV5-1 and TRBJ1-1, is KAGVTQTPRYLIKTRGQQVTLSCSPISGHRSVSWYQQTPGQGLQFLFEYFSETQRNKGNFPGRFSGRQFSNSRSEMNVSTLELGDSALYLCASSNQGGTEAFFGQGTRLTVV.

CDR3 region: CASGKMTSGRFTGELFF. The CDR3 DNA is TGTGCCAGCGGAAAGATGACTAGCGGGAGATTCACCGGGGAGCTGTTTTTT. This chain connects TRBV27 to TRBJ2-2; 12 nucleotides agree with TRBD2. Germline CDR1 MNHEY, CDR2 SMNVEV (reference sequence). V was pared by 8 bases and J by 4 bases, with 11 bases of the junction left unmatched. The CDR3 length is 17 residues.

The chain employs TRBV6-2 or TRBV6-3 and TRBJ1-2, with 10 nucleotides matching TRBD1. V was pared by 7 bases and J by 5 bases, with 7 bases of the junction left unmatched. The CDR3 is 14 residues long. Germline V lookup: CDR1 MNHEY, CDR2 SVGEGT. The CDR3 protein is CASTPDRGIYGYTF. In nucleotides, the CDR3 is TGTGCCAGCACCCCGGACAGGGGGATTTATGGCTACACCTTC.

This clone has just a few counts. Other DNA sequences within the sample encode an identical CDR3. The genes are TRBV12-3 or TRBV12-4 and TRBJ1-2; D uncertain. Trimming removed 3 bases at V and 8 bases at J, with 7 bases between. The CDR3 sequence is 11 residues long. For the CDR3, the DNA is TGTGCCAGCAGTTTTGGTCGGGGCTACACCTTC. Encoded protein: CASSFGRGYTF.

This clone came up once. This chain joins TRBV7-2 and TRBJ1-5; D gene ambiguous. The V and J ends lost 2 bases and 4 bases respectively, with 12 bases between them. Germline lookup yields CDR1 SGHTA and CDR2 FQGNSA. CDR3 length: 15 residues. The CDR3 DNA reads TGTGCCAGCAGCTTATCGGCCCATGAGAATCAGCCCCAGCATTTT. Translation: CASSLSAHENQPQHF.

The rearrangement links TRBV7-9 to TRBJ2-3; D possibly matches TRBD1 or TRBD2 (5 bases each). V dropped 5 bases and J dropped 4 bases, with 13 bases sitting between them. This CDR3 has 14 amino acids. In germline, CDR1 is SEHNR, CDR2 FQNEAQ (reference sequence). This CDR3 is CASSPGPGPDTQYF. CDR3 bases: TGTGCCAGCAGCCCAGGCCCGGGGCCAGATACGCAGTATTTT.